This T cell receptor beta chain comes out of a study of blood T cells in healthy people across ages. Regarding the study as a whole: Per-million-T-cell TCR beta diversity fell roughly linearly with age. It was held that the diversity estimates obtained from one million T cells were underestimates.

A second PCR of roughly 7 to 11 cycles used a sample-barcoded 5' primer and a J-beta primer mix. TCRdb called the 5' RACE reads again in MiXCR, with one record for every CDR3 protein. The sample consists of approximately 600,000 distinct CDR3 sequences, about 54% of them appearing once. The germline V gene has CDR1 MNHEY and CDR2 SMNVEV (reference sequence). The CDR3 is made up of 13 amino acids. Donors were systemically healthy Caucasian individuals from Russia aged about 6 to 90 years. Isolated PBMCs totaled at least 6.5 million in each sample. Comments on this clonotype: Its antigen is not known.

The TCR originated in a man aged 55-75 years in good health. The chain couples TRBV27 to TRBJ2-4; 8 bases match TRBD1. Near its end, the DNA agrees better with TRBJ2-7, so the J call may be wrong. The specimen was blood. The CDR3 nucleotides are TGTGCCAGCAAACGGACAGGGTCCGACGAGCAGTACTTC. Protein sequence: CASKRTGSDEQYF.